This record concerns one TCR beta chain sequence. Its antigen is not known. V trimming: 6 bases; J trimming: 7 bases; junction bases outside the gene matches: 2. The CDR3 has 12 residues. CDR1 and CDR2 from the germline V gene are ENHRY and SYGVKD. TCRdb called the reads again in MiXCR, with one record for every CDR3 protein. The sample has about 830,000 distinct CDR3 sequences; approximately 32% are singletons. The sample originates from a study of T cell repertoires in cytomegalovirus infection. About the research overall: HLA-B-restricted CMV epitopes that are well studied were used alongside recently identified HLA-C-restricted ones. Matching HLA type and CMV infection were both indicated by public TCR beta signatures.

Study-wide results and limits: The ex vivo response was dominated by HLA-C-restricted CMV-specific TCR beta clonotypes.

Material: cultured CD8+ T cells from PBMCs, obtained from culture after CMV antigen stimulation. This receptor was obtained from a human donor in good health (CMV status not recorded). Some clones in this sample may be carry-over from other donors' samples. The V call is TRBV10-3, the J call TRBJ2-1, with TRBD2 matching over 8 bases. The DNA for the CDR3 is TGTGCCATCAGGGGACTAGTTAATGAGCAGTTCTTC. It specifies CAIRGLVNEQFF.